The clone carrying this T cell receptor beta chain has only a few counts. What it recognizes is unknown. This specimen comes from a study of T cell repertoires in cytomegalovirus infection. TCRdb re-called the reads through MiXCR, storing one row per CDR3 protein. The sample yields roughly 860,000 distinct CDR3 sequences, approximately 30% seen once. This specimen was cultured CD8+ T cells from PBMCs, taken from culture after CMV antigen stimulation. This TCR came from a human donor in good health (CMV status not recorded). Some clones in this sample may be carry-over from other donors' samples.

DNA for the CDR3: TGTGCCAGCAGTTTGGGGGGAGAGCTCTATGGCTACACCTTC. It encodes CASSLGGELYGYTF. This chain joins TRBV27 and TRBJ1-2; possibly TRBD1 for D (5 bases). Trimming stripped 3 bases from V and 4 bases from J, with 12 bases between. The CDR3 loop spans 14 amino acids. Germline loops: CDR1 MNHEY, CDR2 SMNVEV (reference sequence).